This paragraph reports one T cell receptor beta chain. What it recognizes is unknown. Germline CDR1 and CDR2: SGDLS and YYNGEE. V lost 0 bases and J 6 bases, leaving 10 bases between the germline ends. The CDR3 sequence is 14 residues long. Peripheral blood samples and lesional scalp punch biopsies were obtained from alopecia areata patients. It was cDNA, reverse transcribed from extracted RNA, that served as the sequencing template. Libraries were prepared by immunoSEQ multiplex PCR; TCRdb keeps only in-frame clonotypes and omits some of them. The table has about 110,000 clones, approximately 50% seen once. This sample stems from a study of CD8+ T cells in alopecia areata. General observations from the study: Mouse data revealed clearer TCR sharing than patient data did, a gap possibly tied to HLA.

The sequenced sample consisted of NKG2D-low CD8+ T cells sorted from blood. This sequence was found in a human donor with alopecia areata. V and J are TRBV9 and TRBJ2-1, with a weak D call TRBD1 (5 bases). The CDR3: CASSVVQGINEQFF. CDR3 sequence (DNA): TGTGCCAGCAGCGTAGTGCAGGGCATCAATGAGCAGTTCTTC.